The sequence of this T cell receptor (beta chain) was determined in a study of OX40 agonist ivuxolimab in advanced cancers. Assay used: immunoSEQ multiplex PCR; TCRdb lists only in-frame clones, some missing. The sample records about 47,000 clones, roughly 80% being singletons. Germline V gene sequence: CDR1 MGHRA, CDR2 YSYEKL. V was clipped by 4 bases and J by 1 base, with 12 bases between them. The CDR3 is 15 residues long. The chain uses TRBV4-1 and TRBJ2-3; maybe TRBD2 (5 bases). Sample: CD4+ or CD8+ T cells sorted from blood, taken in a trial of the OX40 agonist ivuxolimab. The TCR comes from an adult with an advanced solid tumor such as melanoma, head and neck, liver or kidney cancer. The CDR3 sequence is CASSLLAGGTDTQYF. DNA for the CDR3: TGCGCCAGCAGCCTGCTAGCTGGGGGCACAGATACGCAGTATTTT.